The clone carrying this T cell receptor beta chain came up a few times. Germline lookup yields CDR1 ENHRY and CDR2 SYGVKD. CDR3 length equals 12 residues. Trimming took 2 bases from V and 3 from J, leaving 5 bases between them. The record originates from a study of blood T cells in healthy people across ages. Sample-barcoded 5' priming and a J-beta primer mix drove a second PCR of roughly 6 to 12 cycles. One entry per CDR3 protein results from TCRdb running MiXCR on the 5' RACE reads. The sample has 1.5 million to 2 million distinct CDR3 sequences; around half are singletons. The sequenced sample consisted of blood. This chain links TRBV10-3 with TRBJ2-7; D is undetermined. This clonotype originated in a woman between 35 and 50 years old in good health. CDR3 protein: CAISENGYEQYF. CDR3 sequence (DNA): TGTGCCATCAGTGAGAACGGCTACGAGCAGTACTTC.